The clone carrying this T cell receptor (beta chain) has just one count. Its antigen remains unidentified. The table came from immunoSEQ multiplex PCR; TCRdb's copy has only in-frame clones and leaves some out. This table has around 140,000 clones, about 90% appearing once. The source of the sample is a study of T cell responses to AZD1222 COVID-19 vaccine. General study findings and limits: Only a handful of AZD1222 recipients were seropositive at baseline.

The starting material was peripheral blood, obtained 28 days after the second dose of the MenACWY control vaccine. This clonotype was sampled from an adult who received the MenACWY meningococcal vaccine as a control.

CDR3 loop: CASSLQGADTQYF. For the CDR3, the DNA is TGTGCCAGCAGCTTACAGGGGGCAGATACGCAGTATTTT. This chain connects TRBV7-3 to TRBJ2-3; 7 nucleotides line up with TRBD1. The germline V gene has CDR1 SGHTA and CDR2 FQGTGA. V trimming: 2 bases; J trimming: 4 bases; junction bases outside the gene matches: 0. This CDR3 region has 13 residues.